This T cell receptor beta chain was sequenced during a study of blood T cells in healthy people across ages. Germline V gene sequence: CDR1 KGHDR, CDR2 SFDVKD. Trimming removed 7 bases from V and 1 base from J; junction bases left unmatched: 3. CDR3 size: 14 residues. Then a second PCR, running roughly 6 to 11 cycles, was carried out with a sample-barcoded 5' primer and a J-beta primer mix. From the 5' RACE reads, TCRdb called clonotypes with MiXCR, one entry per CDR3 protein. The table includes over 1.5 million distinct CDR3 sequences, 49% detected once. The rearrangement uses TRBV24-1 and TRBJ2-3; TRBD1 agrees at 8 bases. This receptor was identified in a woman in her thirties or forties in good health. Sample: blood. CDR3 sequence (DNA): TGTGCCACCAGGCCGGGACAGGGCACAGATACGCAGTATTTT. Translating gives CATRPGQGTDTQYF.